Listed below are T cell receptor beta chains from one sample, sequenced in a study of blood T cells in healthy people across ages. TCRdb analysed the 5' RACE reads with MiXCR anew, one entry per CDR3 protein. The repertoire holds roughly 2 million distinct CDR3 sequences, approximately 50% seen once, with approximately 2% in the top ten. Sequencing input: blood. The source is a woman aged 40-49 years in good health. Both conserved end residues are part of each CDR3. The D gene is left open where the match is weak.

d_gene,v_gene,j_gene,CDR3aa
TRBD1,TRBV5-1,TRBJ2-1,CASAGQVDNEQFF
TRBD1,TRBV6-2/TRBV6-3,TRBJ2-3,CASSYSSTGGNTDTQYF
NA,TRBV4-3,TRBJ1-2,CASSQEGGPFYGYTF
TRBD2,TRBV6-5,TRBJ2-2,CASSYASGYTGELFF
TRBD2,TRBV4-1,TRBJ2-3,CASSQEPSGSSTDTQYF
TRBD2,TRBV20-1,TRBJ2-3,CSASRPGTSRSIDTRYF
NA,TRBV20-1,TRBJ1-6,CSAGTDTASALSYNSPLHF
TRBD2,TRBV5-1,TRBJ2-3,CASSSGLAGALDTTDTQYF
NA,TRBV5-1,TRBJ2-5,CASTLSSLETQYF
NA,TRBV27,TRBJ2-5,CASRGTGSQTQYF
TRBD1,TRBV12-5,TRBJ2-2,CASGSSRDRGRAGELFF
NA,TRBV13,TRBJ2-6,CASRPGQPSGANVLTF
TRBD1,TRBV20-1,NA,CSVWTGKAIDEQYF
NA,TRBV20-1,TRBJ2-5,CSAPVGEETQYF
NA,TRBV28,TRBJ2-5,CASSAGKETQYF
NA,TRBV7-2,TRBJ2-3,CASSPSATIFLQGTDTQYF
NA,TRBV29-1,TRBJ1-1,CSVQQGLVNTEAFF
TRBD1,TRBV6-2/TRBV6-3,TRBJ2-5,CASSYPDREKETQYF
NA,TRBV18,TRBJ2-1,CASSPQGRGPKEQFF
TRBD2,TRBV5-1,TRBJ2-3,CASSVLAGGRTDTQYF
TRBD2,TRBV7-6,TRBJ2-5,CASSLQGLAGAETQYF
TRBD1,TRBV6-6,TRBJ2-1,CATYFGTGLYNEQFF
NA,TRBV20-1,TRBJ2-6,CSAREGGANVLTF
TRBD1,TRBV20-1,TRBJ2-5,CSARGQAGETQYF
NA,TRBV11-2,TRBJ2-1,CASSLGVTDNDEQFF
NA,TRBV5-1,TRBJ2-3,CASIEQAGGPDTQYF
NA,TRBV5-1,TRBJ2-5,CASSLYIQETQYF
TRBD1,TRBV28,TRBJ1-2,CASSLTGAGGYTF
NA,TRBV7-2,TRBJ2-3,CASSPAGRGTTDTQYF
TRBD1,TRBV7-9,TRBJ1-2,CASSQGQGPSGYTF
NA,TRBV19,TRBJ2-1,CASSPFVASYNEQFF
TRBD1,TRBV9,TRBJ2-7,CASSVTGTALSYEQYF
TRBD1,TRBV7-2,TRBJ1-4,CASSDRVDRKLFF
TRBD2,TRBV12-3/TRBV12-4,TRBJ2-1,CASSLALGLLAGYNEQFF
TRBD2,TRBV4-3,TRBJ2-3,CASSPMTLAGGEDTQYF
NA,TRBV20-1,TRBJ1-2,CSANLGGDGYGYTF
NA,TRBV7-9,TRBJ1-2,CASSLDLCGYTF
TRBD1,TRBV20-1,TRBJ1-5,CSARDVRDSRPNQPQHF
TRBD1,TRBV27,TRBJ2-3,CASSLYRTGSSDTQYF
TRBD1,TRBV20-1,TRBJ2-4,CSAKLARGQNIQYF
TRBD1,TRBV20-1,TRBJ1-4,CSARGTGGEKLFF
TRBD1,TRBV20-1,TRBJ2-1,CSARGQGQYNEQFF
NA,TRBV29-1,TRBJ1-2,CSVEYVRDGDYGYTF
NA,TRBV4-1,TRBJ1-2,CASSQDLVERYSNYGYTF
NA,TRBV7-2,TRBJ1-6,CASSQGPYDSPLHF
NA,TRBV21-1,TRBJ2-7,CASSKTPVNSRSSYEQYF
NA,TRBV20-1,TRBJ2-1,CSARDRRRSPNEQFF
NA,TRBV11-2,TRBJ2-1,CASSPGPYEQFF
NA,TRBV7-9,TRBJ2-5,CASSAGPIRETQYF
TRBD2,TRBV20-1,TRBJ2-4,CSARMGLRTSGVAKNIQYF
NA,TRBV7-2,TRBJ2-4,CASSLGGGGNIQYF
NA,TRBV20-1,TRBJ2-1,CSAQGIGNEQFF
NA,TRBV10-3,TRBJ2-7,CAISEGTEQYF